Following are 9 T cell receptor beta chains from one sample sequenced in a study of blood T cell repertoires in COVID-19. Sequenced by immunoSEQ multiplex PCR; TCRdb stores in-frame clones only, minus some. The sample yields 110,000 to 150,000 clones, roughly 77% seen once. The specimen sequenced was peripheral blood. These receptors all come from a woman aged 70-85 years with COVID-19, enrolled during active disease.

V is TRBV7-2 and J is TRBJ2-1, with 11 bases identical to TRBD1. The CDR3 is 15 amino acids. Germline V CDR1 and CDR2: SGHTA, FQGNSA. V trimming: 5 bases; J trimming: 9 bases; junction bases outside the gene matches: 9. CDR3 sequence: CASSPGQGALGEQFF. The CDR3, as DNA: TGTGCCAGCAGCCCCGGACAGGGGGCTTTAGGTGAGCAGTTCTTC.

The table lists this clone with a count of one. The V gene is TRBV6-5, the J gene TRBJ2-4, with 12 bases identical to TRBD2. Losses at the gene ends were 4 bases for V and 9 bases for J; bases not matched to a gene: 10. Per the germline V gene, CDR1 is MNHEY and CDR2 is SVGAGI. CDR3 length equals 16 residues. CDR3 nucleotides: TGTGCCAGCAGTTTGACTAGCGGGGGAGTTTTTAGCATTCAGTACTTC. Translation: CASSLTSGGVFSIQYF.

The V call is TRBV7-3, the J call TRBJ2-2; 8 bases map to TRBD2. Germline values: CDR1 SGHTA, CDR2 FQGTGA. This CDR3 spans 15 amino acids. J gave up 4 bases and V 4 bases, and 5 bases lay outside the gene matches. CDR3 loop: CASSSRGGPTGELFF. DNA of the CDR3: TGTGCCAGCAGCTCCCGGGGGGGGCCCACCGGGGAGCTGTTTTTT.

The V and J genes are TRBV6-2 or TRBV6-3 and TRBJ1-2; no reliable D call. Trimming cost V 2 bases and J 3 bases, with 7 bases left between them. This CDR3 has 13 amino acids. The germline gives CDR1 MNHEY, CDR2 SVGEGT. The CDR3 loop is CASSYEIYYGYTF. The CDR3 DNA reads TGTGCCAGCAGTTACGAGATCTACTATGGCTACACCTTC.

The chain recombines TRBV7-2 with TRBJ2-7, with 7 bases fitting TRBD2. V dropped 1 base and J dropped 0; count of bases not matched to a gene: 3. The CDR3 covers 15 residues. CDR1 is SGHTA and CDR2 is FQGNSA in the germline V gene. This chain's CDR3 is CASSLGAGDSYEQYF. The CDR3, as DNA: TGTGCCAGCAGCTTAGGGGCGGGGGACTCCTACGAGCAGTACTTC.

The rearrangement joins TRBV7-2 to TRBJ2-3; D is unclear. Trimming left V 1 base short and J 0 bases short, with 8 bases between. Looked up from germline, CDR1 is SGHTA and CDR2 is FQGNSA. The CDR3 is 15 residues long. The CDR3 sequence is CASSLVSTSTDTQYF. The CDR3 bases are TGTGCCAGCAGCTTAGTGTCCACTAGCACAGATACGCAGTATTTT.

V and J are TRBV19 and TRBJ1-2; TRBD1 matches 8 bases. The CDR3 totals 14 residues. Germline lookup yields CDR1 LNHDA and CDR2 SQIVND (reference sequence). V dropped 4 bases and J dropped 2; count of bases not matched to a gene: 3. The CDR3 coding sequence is TGTGCCAGTAGTACCGGACAGGGCAACTATGGCTACACCTTC. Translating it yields CASSTGQGNYGYTF.

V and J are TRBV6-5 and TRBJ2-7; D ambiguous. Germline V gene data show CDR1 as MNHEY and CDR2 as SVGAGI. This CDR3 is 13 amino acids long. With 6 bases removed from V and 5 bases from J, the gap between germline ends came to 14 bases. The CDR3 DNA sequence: TGTGCCAGCAGCCTAGGATTCAGCGACGAGCAGTACTTC. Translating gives CASSLGFSDEQYF.

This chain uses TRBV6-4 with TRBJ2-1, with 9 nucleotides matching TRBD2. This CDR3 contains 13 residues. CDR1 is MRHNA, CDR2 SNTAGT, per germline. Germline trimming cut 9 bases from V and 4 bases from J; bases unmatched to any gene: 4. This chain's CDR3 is CARSGGPYNEQFF. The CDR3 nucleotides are TGTGCCAGAAGCGGGGGGCCTTACAATGAGCAGTTCTTC.